The rows below give T cell receptor beta chains drawn from one sample of a study of cytomegalovirus exposure and HLA in healthy donors. Produced via immunoSEQ multiplex PCR; TCRdb's table is partial and in-frame only. The sample lists around 87,000 clones; 81% were seen once. Input material: PBMCs. These receptors all come from a girl aged 2-10 years in good health and CMV-seropositive. CDR3s include the opening cysteine and the closing phenylalanine or tryptophan. A D gene is named only where the DNA matches it firmly. The size entry is marked missing in some rows and otherwise reads once, few, many or a size class.

d_gene	v_gene	abundance	j_gene	CDR3aa	CDR3nt
NA	TRBV11-2	NA	TRBJ2-7	CAGSERGTYEQYF	TGTGCCGGCTCCGAAAGGGGAACCTACGAGCAGTACTTC
TRBD1	TRBV30	NA	TRBJ1-3	CARGGQDSGNTIYF	TGTGCCCGAGGGGGACAGGACTCTGGAAACACCATATATTTT
NA	TRBV25-1	NA	TRBJ1-2	CASSEFGGVYGYTF	TGTGCCAGCAGTGAATTTGGGGGCGTCTATGGCTACACCTTC
NA	TRBV9	NA	TRBJ2-1	CASSRTGNEQFF	TGTGCCAGCAGCCGGACTGGGAATGAGCAGTTCTTC
NA	TRBV2	once	TRBJ2-3	CASSRQRGTDTQYF	TGTGCCAGCAGTCGACAGCGGGGCACAGATACGCAGTATTTT
TRBD2	TRBV29-1	NA	TRBJ2-3	CSVAGLALSTDTQYF	TGCAGCGTTGCCGGACTAGCCCTTAGCACAGATACGCAGTATTTT
TRBD1	TRBV11-2	once	TRBJ1-5	CASSLGRTGSQPQHF	TGTGCCAGCAGCTTAGGCCGGACAGGATCCCAGCCCCAGCATTTT
TRBD1	TRBV7-2	NA	TRBJ1-1	CASSYRPRGSEAFF	TGTGCCAGCAGCTACCGGCCCAGGGGGTCTGAAGCTTTCTTT
TRBD1	TRBV10-1	NA	TRBJ2-6	CASSGTASGANVLTF	TGCGCCAGCAGCGGGACAGCGTCGGGAGCCAACGTCCTGACTTTC
TRBD1	TRBV25-1	NA	TRBJ1-1	CASSERTGAEAFF	TGTGCCAGCAGTGAGAGAACAGGGGCTGAAGCTTTCTTT